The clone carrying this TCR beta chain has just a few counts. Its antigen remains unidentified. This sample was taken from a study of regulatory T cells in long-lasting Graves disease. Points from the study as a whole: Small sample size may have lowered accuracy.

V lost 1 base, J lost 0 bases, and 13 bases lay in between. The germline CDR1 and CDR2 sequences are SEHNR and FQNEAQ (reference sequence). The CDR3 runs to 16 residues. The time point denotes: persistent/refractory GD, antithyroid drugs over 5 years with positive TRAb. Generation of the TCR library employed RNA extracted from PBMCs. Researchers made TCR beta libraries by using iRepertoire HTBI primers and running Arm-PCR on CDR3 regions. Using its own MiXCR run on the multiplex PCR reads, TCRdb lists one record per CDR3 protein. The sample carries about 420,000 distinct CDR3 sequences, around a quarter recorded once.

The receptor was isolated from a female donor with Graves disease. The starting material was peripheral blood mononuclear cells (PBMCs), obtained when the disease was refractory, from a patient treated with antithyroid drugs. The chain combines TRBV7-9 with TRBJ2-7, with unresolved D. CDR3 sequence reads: CASSLVGRGASYEQYF. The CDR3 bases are TGTGCCAGCAGCTTAGTTGGCCGCGGAGCCTCCTACGAGCAGTACTTC. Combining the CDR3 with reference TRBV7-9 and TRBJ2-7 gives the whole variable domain DTGVSQNPRHKITKRGQNVTFRCDPISEHNRLYWYRQTLGQGPEFLTYFQNEAQLEKSRLLSDRFSAERPKGSFSTLEIQRTEQGDSAMYLCASSLVGRGASYEQYFGPGTRLTVT.